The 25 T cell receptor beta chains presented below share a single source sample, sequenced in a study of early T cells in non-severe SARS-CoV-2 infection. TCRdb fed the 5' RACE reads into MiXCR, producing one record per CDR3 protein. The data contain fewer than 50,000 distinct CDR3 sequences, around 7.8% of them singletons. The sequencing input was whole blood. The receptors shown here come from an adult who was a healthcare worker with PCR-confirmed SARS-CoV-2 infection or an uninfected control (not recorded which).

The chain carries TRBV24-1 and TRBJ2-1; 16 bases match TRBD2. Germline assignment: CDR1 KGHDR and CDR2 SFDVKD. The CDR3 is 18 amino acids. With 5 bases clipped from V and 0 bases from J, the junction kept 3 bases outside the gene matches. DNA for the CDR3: TGTGCCACCAGTGCGGGACTAGCGGGGGGGCTCTCCTACAATGAGCAGTTCTTC. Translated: CATSAGLAGGLSYNEQFF.

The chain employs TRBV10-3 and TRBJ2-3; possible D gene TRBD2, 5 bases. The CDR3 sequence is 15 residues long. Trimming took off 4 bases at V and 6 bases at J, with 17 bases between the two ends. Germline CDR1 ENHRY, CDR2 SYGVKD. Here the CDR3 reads CAISAFGGLGDTQYF. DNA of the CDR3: TGTGCCATCAGTGCGTTCGGAGGACTGGGGGATACGCAGTATTTT.

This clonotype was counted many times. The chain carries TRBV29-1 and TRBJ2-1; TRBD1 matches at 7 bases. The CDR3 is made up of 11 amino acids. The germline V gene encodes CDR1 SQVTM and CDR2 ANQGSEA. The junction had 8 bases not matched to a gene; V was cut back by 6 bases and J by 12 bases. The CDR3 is CSVTGAKGQFF. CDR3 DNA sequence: TGCAGCGTCACAGGGGCCAAGGGGCAGTTCTTC.

CDR3: CAIRQEYEQYF. The CDR3 bases are TGTGCCATCAGACAGGAGTACGAGCAGTACTTC. The V gene is TRBV10-3, the J gene TRBJ2-7; the D gene is possibly TRBD1 (5 bases). Germline loops: CDR1 ENHRY, CDR2 SYGVKD. V was pared by 6 bases and J by 4 bases, with 7 bases between. The CDR3 runs to 11 residues.

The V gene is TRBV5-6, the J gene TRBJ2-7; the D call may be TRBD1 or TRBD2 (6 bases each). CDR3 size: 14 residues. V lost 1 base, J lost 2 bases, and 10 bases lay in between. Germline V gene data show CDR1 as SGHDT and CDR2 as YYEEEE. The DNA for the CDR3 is TGTGCCAGCAGCTTGTGGGGGGCCACCTACGAGCAGTACTTC. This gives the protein CASSLWGATYEQYF.

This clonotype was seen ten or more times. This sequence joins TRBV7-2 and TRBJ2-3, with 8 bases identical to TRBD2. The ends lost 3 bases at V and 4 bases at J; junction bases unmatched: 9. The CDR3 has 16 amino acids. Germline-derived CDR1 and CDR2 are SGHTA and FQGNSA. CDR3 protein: CASSFYFSGVADTQYF. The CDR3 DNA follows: TGTGCCAGCAGCTTTTATTTTAGCGGGGTAGCAGATACGCAGTATTTT.

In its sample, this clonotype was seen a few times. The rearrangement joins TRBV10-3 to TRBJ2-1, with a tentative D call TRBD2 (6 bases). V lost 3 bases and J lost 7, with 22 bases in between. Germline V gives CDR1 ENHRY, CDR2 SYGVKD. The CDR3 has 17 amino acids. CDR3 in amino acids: CAISDPTSGLLGNEQFF. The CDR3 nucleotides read TGTGCCATCAGTGACCCGACTAGTGGTTTACTTGGGAATGAGCAGTTCTTC.

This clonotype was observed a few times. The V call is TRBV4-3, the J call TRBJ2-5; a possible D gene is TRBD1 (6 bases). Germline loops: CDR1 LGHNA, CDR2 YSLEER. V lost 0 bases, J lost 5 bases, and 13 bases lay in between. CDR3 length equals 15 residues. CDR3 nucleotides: TGCGCCAGCAGCCAAGATCCAAGAGGGGGTGAGACCCAGTACTTC. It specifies CASSQDPRGGETQYF.

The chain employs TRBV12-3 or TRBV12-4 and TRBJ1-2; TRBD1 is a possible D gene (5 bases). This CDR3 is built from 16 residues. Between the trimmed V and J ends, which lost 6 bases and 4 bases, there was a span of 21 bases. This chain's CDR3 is CASSPGGTKSAYGYTF. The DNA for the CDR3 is TGTGCCAGCAGCCCCGGAGGGACTAAGAGCGCCTATGGCTACACCTTC.

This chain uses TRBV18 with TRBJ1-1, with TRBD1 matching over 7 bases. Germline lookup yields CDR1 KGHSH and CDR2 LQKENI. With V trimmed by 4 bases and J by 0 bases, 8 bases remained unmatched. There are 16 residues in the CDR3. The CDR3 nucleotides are TGTGCCAGCTCACTATGGGCAGGGGGGATGAACACTGAAGCTTTCTTT. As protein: CASSLWAGGMNTEAFF.

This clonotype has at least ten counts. The CDR3 spells CASSYGQGELNTGELFF. CDR3 DNA: TGTGCCAGCAGCTACGGACAGGGGGAGCTGAACACCGGGGAGCTGTTTTTT. The gene calls are TRBV12-3 or TRBV12-4 and TRBJ2-2; 10 bases agree with TRBD1. CDR3 length equals 17 residues. J gave up 1 base and V 6 bases, and 8 bases lay outside the gene matches.

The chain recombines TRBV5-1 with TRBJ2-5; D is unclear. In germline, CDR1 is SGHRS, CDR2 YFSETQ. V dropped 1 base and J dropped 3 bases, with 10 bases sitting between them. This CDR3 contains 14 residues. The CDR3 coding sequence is TGCGCCAGCAGCTTGTTCGGCACCGAAGAGACCCAGTACTTC. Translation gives CASSLFGTEETQYF.

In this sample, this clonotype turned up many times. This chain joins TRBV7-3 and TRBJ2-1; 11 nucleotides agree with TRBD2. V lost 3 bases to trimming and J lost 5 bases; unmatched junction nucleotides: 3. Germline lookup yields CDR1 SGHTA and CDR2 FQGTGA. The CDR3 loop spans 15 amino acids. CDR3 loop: CASSFLAGGHNEQFF. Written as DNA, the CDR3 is TGTGCCAGCAGCTTTCTAGCGGGGGGTCACAATGAGCAGTTCTTC. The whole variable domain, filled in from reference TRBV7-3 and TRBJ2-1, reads GAGVSQTPSNKVTEKGKYVELRCDPISGHTALYWYRQSLGQGPEFLIYFQGTGAADDSGLPNDRFFAVRPEGSVSTLKIQRTERGDSAVYLCASSFLAGGHNEQFFGPGTRLTVL.

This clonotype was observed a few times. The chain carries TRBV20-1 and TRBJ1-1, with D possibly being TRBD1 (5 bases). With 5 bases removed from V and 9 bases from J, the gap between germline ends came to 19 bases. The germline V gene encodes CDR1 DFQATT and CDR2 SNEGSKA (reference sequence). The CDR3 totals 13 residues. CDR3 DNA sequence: TGCAGTGCTCCGGACACTTTGTTTGGTAAAGCTTTCTTT. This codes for CSAPDTLFGKAFF.

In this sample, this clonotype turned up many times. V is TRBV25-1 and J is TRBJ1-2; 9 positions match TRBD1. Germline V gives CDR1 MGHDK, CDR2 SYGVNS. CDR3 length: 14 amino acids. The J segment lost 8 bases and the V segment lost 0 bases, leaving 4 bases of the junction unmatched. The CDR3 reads CASSEYGTGYGYTF. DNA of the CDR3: TGTGCCAGCAGTGAATACGGGACAGGGTACGGCTACACCTTC.

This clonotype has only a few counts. Written as DNA, the CDR3 is TGTGCCAGCAGGGACTCGGGGGCCTCCTACGAGCAGTACTTC. This translates into CASRDSGASYEQYF. The chain carries TRBV3-1 and TRBJ2-7; D may correspond to TRBD1 or TRBD2 (6 bases each). There are 14 residues in the CDR3. Germline V gene lookup returns CDR1 LGHDT and CDR2 YNNKEL (reference sequence). V was clipped by 6 bases and J by 0 bases, with 12 bases between them.

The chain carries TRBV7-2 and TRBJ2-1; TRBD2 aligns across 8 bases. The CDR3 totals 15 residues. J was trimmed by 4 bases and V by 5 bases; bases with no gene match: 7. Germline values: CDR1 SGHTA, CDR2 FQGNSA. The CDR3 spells CASSKTSGPYNEQFF. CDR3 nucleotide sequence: TGTGCCAGCAGCAAAACTAGCGGCCCATACAATGAGCAGTTCTTC.

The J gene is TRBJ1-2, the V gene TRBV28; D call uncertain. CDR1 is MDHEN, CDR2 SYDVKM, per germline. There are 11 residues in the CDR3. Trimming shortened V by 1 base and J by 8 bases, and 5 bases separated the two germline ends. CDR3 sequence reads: CASSLSRGYTF. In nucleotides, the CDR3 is TGTGCCAGCAGTTTATCTCGCGGCTACACCTTC.

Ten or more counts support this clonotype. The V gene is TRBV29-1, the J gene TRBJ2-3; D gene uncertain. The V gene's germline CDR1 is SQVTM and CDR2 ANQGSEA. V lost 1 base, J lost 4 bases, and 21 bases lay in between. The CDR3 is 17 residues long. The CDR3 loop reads CSVEGAAHLHGADTQYF. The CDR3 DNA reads TGCAGCGTTGAAGGCGCAGCTCATCTTCACGGCGCAGATACGCAGTATTTT.

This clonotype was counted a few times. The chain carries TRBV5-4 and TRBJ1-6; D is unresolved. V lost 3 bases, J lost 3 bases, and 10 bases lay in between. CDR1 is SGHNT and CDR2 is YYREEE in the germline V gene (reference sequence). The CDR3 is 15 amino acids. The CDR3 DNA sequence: TGTGCCAGCAGCTCGACGAGGCTCTATAATTCACCCCTCCACTTT. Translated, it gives CASSSTRLYNSPLHF. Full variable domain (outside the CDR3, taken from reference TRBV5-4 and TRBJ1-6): ETGVTQSPTHLIKTRGQQVTLRCSSQSGHNTVSWYQQALGQGPQFIFQYYREEENGRGNFPPRFSGLQFPNYSSELNVNALELDDSALYLCASSSTRLYNSPLHFGNGTRLTVT.

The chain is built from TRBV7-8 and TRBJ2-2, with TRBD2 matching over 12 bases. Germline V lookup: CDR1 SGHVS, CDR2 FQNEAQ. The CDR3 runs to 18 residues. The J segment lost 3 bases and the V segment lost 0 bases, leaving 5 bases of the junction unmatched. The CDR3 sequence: CASSLALTSGGHTGELFF. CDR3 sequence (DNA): TGTGCCAGCAGCTTAGCGCTCACTAGCGGGGGGCACACCGGGGAGCTGTTTTTT.

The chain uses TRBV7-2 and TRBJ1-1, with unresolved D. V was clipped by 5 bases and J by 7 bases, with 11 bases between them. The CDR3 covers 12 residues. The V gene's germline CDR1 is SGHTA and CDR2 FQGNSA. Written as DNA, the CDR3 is TGTGCCAGCAGCCGGGAGAGGGTTGAAGCTTTCTTT. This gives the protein CASSRERVEAFF.

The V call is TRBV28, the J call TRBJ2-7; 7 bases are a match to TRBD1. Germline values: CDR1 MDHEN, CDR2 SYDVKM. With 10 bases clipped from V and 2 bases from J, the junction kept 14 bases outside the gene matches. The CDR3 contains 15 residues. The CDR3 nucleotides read TGTGCCACCAACTTCTATAGGGACAGTCCCTACGAGCAGTACTTC. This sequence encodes CATNFYRDSPYEQYF.

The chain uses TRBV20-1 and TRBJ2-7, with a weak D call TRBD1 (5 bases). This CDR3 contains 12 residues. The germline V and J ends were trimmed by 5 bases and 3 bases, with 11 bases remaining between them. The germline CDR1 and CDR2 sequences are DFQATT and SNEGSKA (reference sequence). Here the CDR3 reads CSALDRNYEQYF. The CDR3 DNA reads TGCAGTGCTCTCGACAGAAACTACGAGCAGTACTTC.

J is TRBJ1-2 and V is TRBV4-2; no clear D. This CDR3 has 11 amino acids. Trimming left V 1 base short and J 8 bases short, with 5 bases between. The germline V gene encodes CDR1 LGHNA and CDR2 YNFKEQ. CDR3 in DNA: TGTGCCAGCAGCCAAGCCGGCGGCTACACCTTC. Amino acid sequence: CASSQAGGYTF.